This T cell receptor beta chain is drawn from a study of blood T cell repertoires in COVID-19. Study as a whole: T cells, B-cell-depleted T cells, or PBMCs provided the cDNA or gDNA that served as material.

This CDR3 comprises 11 residues. V was shortened by 4 bases and J by 8 bases, with 9 bases between the two germline ends. Germline loops: CDR1 SGHTS, CDR2 YDEGEE. Data came from immunoSEQ multiplex PCR; TCRdb stores just in-frame clones and leaves some out. The repertoire holds about 120,000 clones, with 86% as singletons. Sequencing was done on a sample of peripheral blood. The chain is built from TRBV5-8 and TRBJ1-2; D unresolved. The TCR was taken from a man in his forties with acute or convalescent COVID-19. CDR3 residues: CASSHGRGYTF. The CDR3 nucleotides are TGTGCCAGCAGCCACGGGAGGGGCTACACCTTC. Together with reference TRBV5-8 and TRBJ1-2, the CDR3 gives the full variable domain: EAGVTQSPTHLIKTRGQQATLRCSPISGHTSVYWYQQALGLGLQFLLWYDEGEERNRGNFPPRFSGRQFPNYSSELNVNALELEDSALYLCASSHGRGYTFGSGTRLTVV.